Following are 27 T cell receptor beta chains from one sample sequenced in a study of control samples from healthy donors and cancer patients. Method: immunoSEQ multiplex PCR; TCRdb's copy keeps in-frame clones and lacks some. This table holds roughly 100,000 clones, roughly 91% found once. The sequenced material came from PBMCs. Every receptor here comes from a man aged 55 to 69 with lung cancer.

The rearrangement joins TRBV7-2 to TRBJ1-1; possibly TRBD1 for D (5 bases). The CDR3 is 13 amino acids. CDR1 and CDR2 from the germline V gene are SGHTA and FQGNSA. V was trimmed by 6 bases and J by 4 bases, leaving 12 bases between them. The CDR3 loop reads CASRRGHLTEAFF. The DNA of the CDR3 is TGTGCCAGCAGACGAGGACACCTCACTGAAGCTTTCTTT.

The V gene is TRBV3-1 (or the pseudogene TRBV3-2), the J gene TRBJ1-4; D is perhaps TRBD1 (5 bases). Germline V gene data show CDR1 as LGHDT and CDR2 as YNNKEL (reference sequence). There are 13 residues in the CDR3. Deletions cut 1 base from V and 8 bases from J, with 8 bases between. The CDR3 sequence: CASSQAQVEKLFF. The CDR3 DNA sequence: TGTGCCAGCAGCCAAGCACAGGTAGAAAAACTGTTTTTT.

This clone was seen once. This rearrangement joins TRBV11-2 to TRBJ1-1; D may be TRBD1 (5 bases). The length of the CDR3 is 17 residues. The V end lost 2 bases, the J end lost 6 bases, and 22 bases lay between the germline ends. CDR1 is SGHAT and CDR2 is FQNNGV in the germline V gene. The CDR3 bases are TGTGCCAGCAGCTTAACGGGGGGAATTGGGCGGACCGCTGAAGCTTTCTTT. It translates to CASSLTGGIGRTAEAFF.

The chain combines TRBV5-1 with TRBJ2-7; TRBD1 matches at 7 bases. Looked up from germline, CDR1 is SGHRS and CDR2 is YFSETQ. This CDR3 region has 14 residues. J gave up 5 bases and V 2 bases, and 7 bases lay outside the gene matches. The CDR3 here is CASSLLQGLNEQYF. Written as DNA, the CDR3 is TGCGCCAGCAGCTTACTACAGGGGCTCAACGAGCAGTACTTC.

This clone was counted a single time. This chain links TRBV19 with TRBJ2-6; possibly TRBD1 for D (6 bases). Trimming took 4 bases from V and 2 from J, leaving 15 bases between them. Per germline, CDR1 LNHDA and CDR2 SQIVND (reference sequence). The CDR3 runs 17 residues. The CDR3 here is CASSTNEQGAGANVLTF. The CDR3 DNA sequence: TGTGCCAGTAGTACTAACGAACAGGGCGCTGGGGCCAACGTCCTGACTTTC. Full variable domain (outside the CDR3, taken from reference TRBV19 and TRBJ2-6): DGGITQSPKYLFRKEGQNVTLSCEQNLNHDAMYWYRQDPGQGLRLIYYSQIVNDFQKGDIAEGYSVSREKKESFPLTVTSAQKNPTAFYLCASSTNEQGAGANVLTFGAGSRLTVL.

The chain has TRBV7-6 and TRBJ1-1, with 7 bases matching TRBD1. The CDR3 is 15 amino acids. The ends lost 4 bases at V and 5 bases at J; junction bases unmatched: 10. Germline V gene sequence: CDR1 SGHVS, CDR2 FNYEAQ. Written as DNA, the CDR3 is TGTGCCAGCAGCTCGCCGGGACAGAAGAGGACTGAAGCTTTCTTT. Its translation is CASSSPGQKRTEAFF.

This clone was detected once. V and J are TRBV30 and TRBJ1-6; 10 nucleotides align to TRBD1. This CDR3 spans 15 amino acids. Trimming cost V 3 bases and J 9 bases; bases outside gene matches: 8. Per germline, CDR1 GTSNPN and CDR2 SVGIG (reference sequence). CDR3 DNA: TGTGCCTGGAGCGGGGGACAGGGGCTCGGTTCACCCCTCCACTTT. Its translation: CAWSGGQGLGSPLHF.

The chain carries TRBV7-8 and TRBJ1-6; D ambiguous. CDR3 length equals 16 residues. Trimming removed 1 base at V and 6 bases at J, with 13 bases between. Germline CDR1 reads SGHVS; CDR2 reads FQNEAQ. In nucleotides, the CDR3 is TGTGCCAGCAGCTTAGTTCGGGGAGCCCTTAATTCACCCCTCCACTTT. Amino acid sequence: CASSLVRGALNSPLHF.

This chain links TRBV2 with TRBJ2-2; D possibly corresponds to TRBD1 (5 bases). Germline values: CDR1 SNHLY, CDR2 FYNNEI. V dropped 10 bases and J dropped 2 bases, with 14 bases sitting between them. The CDR3 sequence is 14 residues long. CDR3 in DNA: TGTGCCACCCACTCCGACAGAAACACCGGGGAGCTGTTTTTT. It is translated as CATHSDRNTGELFF.

This clone was seen a handful of times. J is TRBJ1-1 and V is TRBV7-3, with TRBD1 as a possible D gene (5 bases). Per germline, CDR1 SGHTA and CDR2 FQGTGA. Trimming removed 5 bases at V and 0 bases at J, with 10 bases between. This CDR3 is built from 14 residues. CDR3 loop: CASSRGLLNTEAFF. The CDR3 bases are TGTGCCAGCAGCCGGGGGTTGCTGAACACTGAAGCTTTCTTT.

The rearrangement uses TRBV9 and TRBJ1-4; TRBD1 agrees at 9 bases. The V segment lost 4 bases and the J segment 8 bases; nucleotides outside the gene matches: 9. Germline V lookup: CDR1 SGDLS, CDR2 YYNGEE. The CDR3 has 15 residues. The CDR3 DNA follows: TGTGCCAGCAGCCCACGGACAGGGGTAGGCGAAAAACTGTTTTTT. Protein sequence: CASSPRTGVGEKLFF.

In this sample, this clone turned up a few times. The chain joins TRBV7-9 to TRBJ2-1; unclear D gene. CDR1 and CDR2 (germline): SEHNR, FQNEAQ (reference sequence). This CDR3 spans 12 amino acids. V lost 1 base and J 7 bases, leaving 5 bases between the germline ends. The CDR3 bases are TGTGCCAGCAGCTTAGTGGGGAATGAGCAGTTCTTC. This encodes CASSLVGNEQFF.

The rearrangement uses TRBV12-5 and TRBJ1-5, with 9 bases that match TRBD1. V lost 2 bases, J lost 6 bases, and 11 bases stayed unmatched. The CDR3 has 17 residues. Germline V gene data show CDR1 as LGHNT and CDR2 as FRNRAP. CDR3 in amino acids: CASGLRATGGFRQPQHF. CDR3 in DNA: TGTGCTAGTGGTTTGCGGGCGACAGGGGGATTTCGTCAGCCCCAGCATTTT.

The J gene is TRBJ1-1, the V gene TRBV10-3; tentatively, D is TRBD1 (6 bases). The V end was cut by 4 bases, the J end by 11 bases, with 11 bases between. The CDR3 consists of 11 residues. CDR1 is ENHRY and CDR2 is SYGVKD in the germline V gene. The CDR3 here is CAISAGGPAFF. In DNA, the CDR3 is TGTGCCATCAGTGCCGGGGGCCCCGCTTTCTTT.

The chain is built from TRBV7-9 and TRBJ2-3; D possibly matches TRBD1 or TRBD2 (5 bases each). Germline V gives CDR1 SEHNR, CDR2 FQNEAQ (reference sequence). This CDR3 is 14 amino acids long. V lost 8 bases to trimming and J lost 4 bases, with 16 bases between them. CDR3 protein: CASFRDLGADTQYF. The CDR3 nucleotides read TGTGCCAGCTTCCGGGACCTTGGGGCAGATACGCAGTATTTT.

This rearrangement joins TRBV6-1 to TRBJ2-3; possible D gene TRBD2, 5 bases. The CDR3 is made up of 15 amino acids. Trimming left V 2 bases short and J 5 bases short, with 14 bases between. Germline V gives CDR1 MNHNS, CDR2 SASEGT. CDR3 loop: CASSELMSRGDTQYF. CDR3 DNA sequence: TGTGCCAGCAGTGAATTGATGTCTCGGGGAGATACGCAGTATTTT.

The rearrangement links TRBV6-5 to TRBJ2-3; TRBD2 matches 11 bases. Per the germline V gene, CDR1 is MNHEY and CDR2 is SVGAGI. This CDR3 comprises 16 residues. Germline trimming cut 4 bases from V and 2 bases from J; bases unmatched to any gene: 5. The CDR3 bases are TGTGCCAGCAGTTCCTTAGCGGGGGGGCCCACAGATACGCAGTATTTT. Its translation is CASSSLAGGPTDTQYF.

The chain carries TRBV11-3 and TRBJ2-5; 10 bases match TRBD1. The germline V gene encodes CDR1 SGHNT and CDR2 YENEEA. The CDR3 contains 16 residues. V gave up 5 bases and J gave up 4 bases; unmatched junction bases: 10. Here the CDR3 reads CASSQIRTGGGETQYF. For the CDR3, the DNA is TGTGCCAGCAGCCAAATCCGGACAGGGGGTGGAGAGACCCAGTACTTC.

The chain carries TRBV15 and TRBJ1-1; D uncertain. This CDR3 spans 14 amino acids. Between the trimmed V and J ends, which lost 0 bases and 1 base, there was a span of 6 bases. Per the germline V gene, CDR1 is LNHNV and CDR2 is YYDKDF (reference sequence). The CDR3, as DNA: TGTGCCACCAGCAGAGACGTAGCGAACACTGAAGCTTTCTTT. Translated: CATSRDVANTEAFF.

The V gene is TRBV9, the J gene TRBJ2-5; TRBD2 agrees at 9 bases. V shed 7 bases, J shed 4 bases, and the junction held 17 bases outside the gene matches. The CDR3 has 17 amino acids. CDR1 is SGDLS and CDR2 is YYNGEE in the germline V gene. Here the CDR3 reads CASSLGASGAVTETQYF. The CDR3 DNA reads TGTGCCAGCTCGTTGGGAGCTAGCGGGGCGGTGACAGAGACCCAGTACTTC.

V is TRBV24-1 and J is TRBJ2-5; no clear D gene. V lost 4 bases to trimming and J lost 4 bases, with 12 bases between them. The CDR3 has 14 residues. From germline, CDR1 is KGHDR and CDR2 SFDVKD. CDR3 sequence reads: CATSDLQWGETQYF. Here the CDR3 DNA reads TGTGCCACCAGTGACTTACAGTGGGGAGAGACCCAGTACTTC.

V is TRBV12-3 or TRBV12-4 and J is TRBJ1-5, with a possible D match to TRBD1 (5 bases). The CDR3 has 13 residues. V shed 4 bases and J shed 3 bases, with 7 bases lying between them. The CDR3 reads CASSWGDNQPQHF. CDR3 sequence (DNA): TGTGCCAGCAGTTGGGGGGACAATCAGCCCCAGCATTTT.

The chain couples TRBV6-5 to TRBJ1-5, with 7 nucleotides matching TRBD1. With V trimmed by 7 bases and J by 7 bases, 7 bases remained unmatched. CDR3 length: 13 amino acids. Germline CDR1 and CDR2: MNHEY and SVGAGI. The CDR3 protein is CASIRTGGQPQHF. DNA of the CDR3: TGTGCCAGCATTAGGACAGGTGGCCAGCCCCAGCATTTT.

This clone was counted many times. The chain employs TRBV29-1 and TRBJ1-2, with a weak D call TRBD1 (5 bases). CDR1 is SQVTM, CDR2 ANQGSEA, per germline. The CDR3 has 12 amino acids. The germline V and J ends were trimmed by 4 bases and 3 bases, with 9 bases remaining between them. The CDR3 sequence: CSVVTGDYGYTF. Here the CDR3 DNA reads TGCAGCGTTGTAACAGGCGACTATGGCTACACCTTC.

In its sample, this clone was seen once. The chain employs TRBV6-5 and TRBJ2-7, with 8 bases identical to TRBD1. Germline assignment: CDR1 MNHEY and CDR2 SVGAGI. The V gene end was trimmed by 4 bases and the J gene end by 3 bases; junction bases not matched to a gene: 8. This CDR3 has 15 amino acids. This chain's CDR3 is CASSSTGTGNYEQYF. In DNA form, the CDR3 reads TGTGCCAGCAGTTCCACCGGGACAGGAAACTACGAGCAGTACTTC.

There are a few counts of this clone. This chain connects TRBV11-2 to TRBJ2-1; D ambiguous. The V gene lost 5 bases and the J gene lost 4 bases, with 12 bases spanning the gap. The CDR3 has 14 residues. Germline V CDR1 and CDR2: SGHAT, FQNNGV. CDR3 sequence (DNA): TGTGCCAGCAGCCTCGATCAGGAATACAATGAGCAGTTCTTC. Encoded protein: CASSLDQEYNEQFF.

This CDR3 is CSVEEGAGGSYNEQFF. Here the CDR3 DNA reads TGCAGCGTTGAAGAGGGTGCAGGTGGATCCTACAATGAGCAGTTCTTC. V gene TRBV29-1 combines with J gene TRBJ2-1; no clear D gene. The V end was cut by 0 bases, the J end by 1 base, with 13 bases between. The CDR3 runs to 16 residues. Per germline, CDR1 SQVTM and CDR2 ANQGSEA.